One and the same sample provided the 27 T cell receptor beta chains below, sequenced in a study of CD8+CD57+ T cells in acquired aplastic anemia. Individuals selected for sequencing had exhibited CD8+CD57+ cell expansion on flow cytometry. Genomic DNA templated the TCR beta VDJ and CDR3 profiling. TCRdb re-derived calls from the reads in MiXCR, one entry per CDR3 protein. This table holds more than 150,000 distinct CDR3 sequences, about half found once. Specimen: sorted CD4+, CD8+, or CD8+CD57+ T cells (not recorded which) from PBMCs. The receptors were gathered from a human donor with aplastic anemia.

This clonotype was seen a handful of times. This chain joins TRBV5-4 and TRBJ2-3, with 10 bases matching TRBD1. This CDR3 region has 15 residues. The germline V gene encodes CDR1 SGHNT and CDR2 YYREEE (reference sequence). Unmatched junction bases numbered 5, after V lost 3 bases and J lost 4 bases. The CDR3 here is CASSSRDRGSDTQYF. In DNA, the CDR3 is TGTGCCAGCAGCTCCCGGGACAGGGGATCAGATACGCAGTATTTT.

Concerning this clonotype itself: A much larger clone lies one base from this, so it may be a read error. The rearrangement uses TRBV6-1 and TRBJ1-2, with TRBD1 identical over 9 bases. J gave up 4 bases and V 8 bases, and 14 bases lay outside the gene matches. CDR1 is MNHNS, CDR2 SASEGT, per germline. The CDR3 spans 16 residues. CDR3 sequence (DNA): TGTGCCAGCGGCGGACAGGGGTCAGCTACAGGCTATGGCTACACCTTC. Translated: CASGGQGSATGYGYTF.

The J gene is TRBJ2-5, the V gene TRBV10-3; possible D gene TRBD1, 6 bases. Germline V lookup: CDR1 ENHRY, CDR2 SYGVKD. The CDR3 sequence is 13 residues long. The ends were cut back, 4 bases at V and 5 bases at J, with 11 bases in the middle. The CDR3 region has the DNA TGTGCCATCAGTGGCACAGGGTCGGAGACCCAGTACTTC. It encodes CAISGTGSETQYF.

This clonotype was observed a few times. The chain has TRBV7-8 and TRBJ2-7, with D uncertain. The CDR3 extends over 11 amino acids. Germline assignment: CDR1 SGHVS and CDR2 FQNEAQ. V was cut by 9 bases and J by 4 bases, with 10 bases left in between. CDR3 region: CASSNAYEQYF. The CDR3 DNA follows: TGTGCCAGTTCGAACGCGTACGAGCAGTACTTC.

This clonotype was observed a handful of times. The V call is TRBV2, the J call TRBJ2-5, with no clear D. CDR1 and CDR2 from the germline V gene are SNHLY and FYNNEI. V was trimmed by 6 bases and J by 3 bases, leaving 5 bases between them. This CDR3 has 11 residues. CDR3 DNA: TGTGCCAGCAGATGGGAAGAGACCCAGTACTTC. Translating gives CASRWEETQYF.

The rearrangement links TRBV10-3 to TRBJ2-1; 7 bases agree with TRBD2. The germline V gene encodes CDR1 ENHRY and CDR2 SYGVKD. The CDR3 totals 13 residues. V gave up 11 bases and J gave up 6 bases; unmatched junction bases: 10. In nucleotides, the CDR3 is TGTGCCGTGACTAGCCGGCCCCCCAATGAGCAGTTCTTC. This sequence encodes CAVTSRPPNEQFF.

V usage is TRBV12-5 and J usage is TRBJ1-1; D gene uncertain. This CDR3 is 11 amino acids long. CDR1 and CDR2 from the germline V gene are LGHNT and FRNRAP. With 4 bases removed from V and 11 bases from J, the gap between germline ends came to 11 bases. CDR3 loop: CASGSGLAAFF. The DNA of the CDR3 is TGTGCTAGTGGTTCAGGATTGGCGGCTTTCTTT.

The chain joins TRBV20-1 to TRBJ2-7; no clear D gene. Germline assignment: CDR1 DFQATT and CDR2 SNEGSKA (reference sequence). CDR3 length equals 12 residues. The V and J ends lost 0 bases and 6 bases respectively, with 9 bases between them. CDR3 sequence: CSARDPGREQYF. The CDR3 nucleotides read TGCAGTGCTAGAGATCCAGGACGCGAGCAGTACTTC.

This clonotype was observed a few times. V and J are TRBV29-1 and TRBJ1-5; 9 bases fit TRBD1. The CDR3 has 14 residues. The V gene's germline CDR1 is SQVTM and CDR2 ANQGSEA. V shed 6 bases, J shed 4 bases, and the junction held 7 bases outside the gene matches. Written as DNA, the CDR3 is TGCAGCGTCCCGTCGACAGGGGGAAATCAGCCCCAGCATTTT. The encoded protein is CSVPSTGGNQPQHF.

The table lists this clonotype with many counts. The chain uses TRBV20-1 and TRBJ2-6; tentatively, D is TRBD1 or TRBD2 (6 bases each). Trimming shortened V by 3 bases and J by 0 bases, and 15 bases separated the two germline ends. The germline gives CDR1 DFQATT, CDR2 SNEGSKA (reference sequence). The CDR3 loop spans 17 amino acids. Written as DNA, the CDR3 is TGCAGTGCTAGGACCGTCGGGGGCCGCTCTGGGGCCAACGTCCTGACTTTC. Its protein product is CSARTVGGRSGANVLTF.

The chain joins TRBV5-6 to TRBJ2-1; 10 bases map to TRBD2. Losses at the gene ends were 5 bases for V and 3 bases for J; bases not matched to a gene: 8. From germline, CDR1 is SGHDT and CDR2 YYEEEE. The CDR3 runs to 16 residues. The CDR3 spells CASSRTSGALYNEQFF. CDR3 sequence (DNA): TGTGCCAGCAGTCGCACTAGCGGGGCACTCTACAATGAGCAGTTCTTC.

The CDR3 reads CASSRGFDYGYTF. The DNA of the CDR3 is TGTGCCAGCAGCAGGGGTTTCGACTATGGCTACACCTTC. The chain employs TRBV7-8 and TRBJ1-2, with a tentative D call TRBD1 (5 bases). V lost 5 bases to trimming and J lost 3 bases, with 10 bases between them. Germline V gene sequence: CDR1 SGHVS, CDR2 FQNEAQ. The CDR3 runs to 13 residues.

This clonotype has only one observation. This chain connects TRBV6-1 to TRBJ2-7, with D perhaps matching TRBD1 (5 bases). This CDR3 comprises 12 residues. Germline V gives CDR1 MNHNS, CDR2 SASEGT. In DNA form, the CDR3 reads TGTGCAAGTACTGGACATGACTACGAGCAGTACTTC. Its translation is CASTGHDYEQYF.

This chain joins TRBV10-3 and TRBJ1-2; 7 bases map to TRBD1. Germline lookup yields CDR1 ENHRY and CDR2 SYGVKD. The CDR3 length is 15 residues. Trimming took 2 bases from V and 5 from J; bases not matched to a gene: 8. CDR3 nucleotides: TGTGCCATCAGTGAGGGGACAGACTTTGGGTATGGCTACACCTTC. Translated: CAISEGTDFGYGYTF.

About this clonotype itself: Just one base apart from a much larger clone, this may be a read error. As the CDR3 is not closed by the conserved phenylalanine or tryptophan, this likely results from a read error. The rearrangement uses TRBV10-3 and TRBJ1-1, with 11 bases matching TRBD1. The CDR3 extends over 13 amino acids. CDR1 is ENHRY and CDR2 is SYGVKD in the germline V gene. The CDR3 coding sequence is TGTGCCAGCAGTGAGGACAGGGGGCCCGAAGCTTTCCTT. Protein sequence: CASSEDRGPEAFL.

V usage is TRBV29-1 and J usage is TRBJ2-7, with D perhaps matching TRBD1 (6 bases). CDR3 size: 13 residues. Germline V gene lookup returns CDR1 SQVTM and CDR2 ANQGSEA. Trimming pared 3 bases from V and 4 bases from J, leaving 13 bases between. CDR3 sequence: CSVELDSAYEQYF. In DNA form, the CDR3 reads TGCAGCGTTGAGTTGGACAGCGCTTACGAGCAGTACTTC.

V is TRBV7-6 and J is TRBJ2-7; tentative D call: TRBD2 (6 bases). The germline V gene encodes CDR1 SGHVS and CDR2 FNYEAQ. Trimming took off 4 bases at V and 0 bases at J, with 13 bases between the two ends. The CDR3 has 15 residues. This CDR3 reads CASSWRGGSSYEQYF. The CDR3 coding sequence is TGTGCCAGCAGCTGGAGGGGAGGCAGCTCCTACGAGCAGTACTTC.

This clonotype was seen more than once but under ten times. The chain has TRBV19 and TRBJ2-1, with 10 bases aligning to TRBD2. This CDR3 region has 16 residues. The trim removed 3 bases at V and 4 bases at J, leaving 6 bases unmatched. Germline CDR1 LNHDA, CDR2 SQIVND (reference sequence). The DNA of the CDR3 is TGTGCCAGTAGTATCCAGCGGGGGGGGGATTACAATGAGCAGTTCTTC. It yields the protein CASSIQRGGDYNEQFF.

On this clonotype itself: A read error may explain this, as a much larger clone is one base away. The V call is TRBV9, the J call TRBJ2-3; TRBD2 matches at 8 bases. V was clipped by 7 bases and J by 2 bases; unmatched bases: 9. CDR3 length: 15 residues. Per the germline V gene, CDR1 is SGDLS and CDR2 is YYNGEE. The CDR3 DNA reads as TGTGCCAGCGGCTCGGGACTAGAAGTCACAGATACGCAGTATTTT. This encodes CASGSGLEVTDTQYF.

The chain has TRBV19 and TRBJ1-6; 7 positions agree with TRBD1. The CDR3 is made up of 17 amino acids. V lost 3 bases, J lost 7 bases, and 12 bases stayed unmatched. Germline V lookup: CDR1 LNHDA, CDR2 SQIVND (reference sequence). This chain's CDR3 is CASSISGARGMNSPLHF. CDR3 sequence (DNA): TGTGCCAGTAGTATTTCGGGGGCCAGGGGGATGAATTCACCCCTCCACTTT.

The chain recombines TRBV29-1 with TRBJ1-1, with D uncertain. This CDR3 is built from 12 residues. Trimming cost V 4 bases and J 4 bases, with 10 bases left between them. Germline CDR1 SQVTM, CDR2 ANQGSEA. This chain's CDR3 is CSVVLASTEAFF. In nucleotides, the CDR3 is TGCAGCGTTGTGTTGGCAAGCACTGAAGCTTTCTTT.

This clonotype was counted many times. The chain combines TRBV14 with TRBJ1-1; TRBD1 is a possible D gene (5 bases). Deletions cut 0 bases from V and 7 bases from J, with 15 bases between. CDR1 is SGHDN and CDR2 is FVKESK in the germline V gene. The CDR3 loop spans 15 amino acids. The CDR3 sequence: CASSQDIGGVDEAFF. The CDR3 nucleotides read TGTGCCAGCAGCCAAGATATTGGGGGGGTCGATGAAGCTTTCTTT.

This clonotype was found a few times. The genes are TRBV20-1 and TRBJ2-7; D remains ambiguous. The CDR3 loop spans 14 amino acids. Trimming left V 3 bases short and J 2 bases short, with 14 bases between. CDR1 DFQATT and CDR2 SNEGSKA come from the germline V gene (reference sequence). The CDR3 bases are TGCAGTGCTAGGCTGGAAGGGTACACCTACGAGCAGTACTTC. It translates to CSARLEGYTYEQYF.

V gene TRBV20-1 combines with J gene TRBJ2-3; 10 nucleotides align to TRBD2. Unmatched junction bases numbered 4, after V lost 4 bases and J lost 0 bases. The length of the CDR3 is 15 residues. Germline V lookup: CDR1 DFQATT, CDR2 SNEGSKA (reference sequence). The CDR3: CSANPGLASTDTQYF. CDR3 DNA sequence: TGCAGTGCTAATCCGGGACTAGCGAGCACAGATACGCAGTATTTT.

The V and J genes are TRBV19 and TRBJ1-2; TRBD1 aligns across 10 bases. CDR1 and CDR2 from the germline V gene are LNHDA and SQIVND (reference sequence). The CDR3 runs to 12 residues. The J segment lost 10 bases and the V segment lost 4 bases, leaving 3 bases of the junction unmatched. The CDR3 nucleotides read TGTGCCAGTAGTAGTGGGACAGGGGTCTACACCTTC. This codes for CASSSGTGVYTF.

The chain has TRBV19 and TRBJ2-5; TRBD1 matches at 7 bases. Germline V gene data show CDR1 as LNHDA and CDR2 as SQIVND (reference sequence). The CDR3 contains 14 residues. The V segment lost 5 bases and the J segment 4 bases; nucleotides outside the gene matches: 7. CDR3 in amino acids: CASSAPGGRETQYF. The CDR3 bases are TGTGCCAGTAGTGCCCCAGGGGGACGAGAGACCCAGTACTTC.

This chain uses TRBV7-9 with TRBJ2-1; D call uncertain. V was pared by 5 bases and J by 9 bases, with 11 bases between. Germline V gene data show CDR1 as SEHNR and CDR2 as FQNEAQ (reference sequence). The CDR3 has 12 residues. The CDR3 region is CASSHSLVEQFF. In nucleotides, the CDR3 is TGTGCCAGCAGCCATTCCCTGGTTGAGCAGTTCTTC.